Each of the 4 T cell receptor beta chains below was sequenced from the same sample in a study of blood T cell repertoires in COVID-19. Assay: immunoSEQ multiplex PCR; the TCRdb copy retains only in-frame clones and omits some. Here the sample spans some 120,000 clones, less than 90% being singletons. The sample was peripheral blood. These receptors came from a man aged 65-85 years with acute or convalescent COVID-19.

The chain combines TRBV11-2 with TRBJ2-7; perhaps TRBD1 as D (6 bases). The CDR3 covers 15 residues. Trimming left V 1 base short and J 2 bases short, with 12 bases between. Per the germline V gene, CDR1 is SGHAT and CDR2 is FQNNGV. The CDR3 is CASSLGLQGPYEQYF. The DNA of the CDR3 is TGTGCCAGCAGCTTAGGACTACAGGGCCCCTACGAGCAGTACTTC. Full variable domain (outside the CDR3, taken from reference TRBV11-2 and TRBJ2-7): EAGVAQSPRYKIIEKRQSVAFWCNPISGHATLYWYQQILGQGPKLLIQFQNNGVVDDSQLPKDRFSAERLKGVDSTLKIQPAKLEDSAVYLCASSLGLQGPYEQYFGPGTRLTVT.

CDR3: CASTSRGPANTIYF. DNA of the CDR3: TGTGCCAGCACCTCCCGAGGCCCAGCAAACACCATATATTTT. The V gene is TRBV6-5, the J gene TRBJ1-3; D remains unclear. The CDR3 is 14 residues long. V gave up 7 bases and J gave up 6 bases, with 16 bases separating them. Germline V gene data show CDR1 as MNHEY and CDR2 as SVGAGI.

The chain is built from TRBV27 and TRBJ2-7; D not resolved. Trimming took 3 bases from V and 0 from J, leaving 9 bases between them. The CDR3 is 14 amino acids. CDR1 and CDR2 from the germline V gene are MNHEY and SMNVEV (reference sequence). CDR3 sequence reads: CASSLRLGSYEQYF. The CDR3 bases are TGTGCCAGCAGTTTGCGGCTGGGCTCCTACGAGCAGTACTTC.

The CDR3 DNA is TGTGCCAGCAGTCTACTAGCGGGGAGCACAGATACGCAGTATTTT. The encoded protein is CASSLLAGSTDTQYF. The genes are TRBV27 and TRBJ2-3, with TRBD2 identical over 10 bases. V lost 5 bases and J lost 0; bases outside the gene matches: 2. The CDR3 is 15 amino acids. The germline gives CDR1 MNHEY, CDR2 SMNVEV (reference sequence).